This passage covers 30 T cell receptor beta chains from one sample sequenced in a study of cytomegalovirus exposure and HLA in healthy donors. 60 Vbeta and 13 Jbeta primers were used in PCR. The data were produced by immunoSEQ multiplex PCR, yet TCRdb's version contains in-frame clones alone and is incomplete. This table has some 120,000 clones, approximately 80% appearing once. Sequencing was performed on PBMCs. The receptors derive from a female donor in good health and CMV-seronegative.

This clone was seen just once. The V and J genes are TRBV6-4 and TRBJ2-6; perhaps TRBD2 as D (5 bases). Trimming cost V 2 bases and J 0 bases, with 5 bases left between them. CDR1 is MRHNA and CDR2 is SNTAGT in the germline V gene. There are 15 residues in the CDR3. CDR3 sequence reads: CASSDRGSGANVLTF. Written as DNA, the CDR3 is TGTGCCAGCAGTGACCGGGGCTCTGGGGCCAACGTCCTGACTTTC.

This sequence joins TRBV5-6 and TRBJ2-3, with D tentatively TRBD2 (5 bases). The CDR3 covers 15 residues. V lost 4 bases, J lost 3 bases, and 15 bases lay in between. CDR1 is SGHDT and CDR2 is YYEEEE in the germline V gene. The CDR3 reads CASSLPYGLTDTQYF. CDR3 nucleotide sequence: TGTGCCAGCAGCCTCCCCTATGGACTGACAGATACGCAGTATTTT.

The chain employs TRBV12-5 and TRBJ2-1; 10 bases map to TRBD1. The junction had 10 bases not matched to a gene; V was cut back by 6 bases and J by 8 bases. The CDR3 has 15 amino acids. CDR1 is LGHNT, CDR2 FRNRAP, per germline. The DNA for the CDR3 is TGTGCTAGTGGACCCGGGACAGGGGTAGGGTATGAGCAGTTCTTC. Translated: CASGPGTGVGYEQFF.

About this clone itself: The junction departs from germline at one end; a sequencing error may be responsible. Additional DNA sequences in this sample encode the identical CDR3. The chain employs TRBV18 and TRBJ2-5; a weak D match, TRBD2 (5 bases). The germline gives CDR1 KGHSH, CDR2 LQKENI. The CDR3 extends over 14 amino acids. The DNA for the CDR3 is TGTGCCAGCTCGCCACCGGGGAGACAAGGGACCCAGTACTTC. As protein: CASSPPGRQGTQYF.

This chain uses TRBV6-1 with TRBJ2-7; a possible D gene is TRBD2 (7 bases). The V end lost 4 bases, the J end lost 9 bases, and 13 bases lay between the germline ends. This CDR3 is 12 amino acids long. Germline CDR1 MNHNS, CDR2 SASEGT. The CDR3 here is CASSGGGGVQYF. For the CDR3, the DNA is TGTGCCAGCAGTGGAGGGGGGGGAGTGCAGTACTTC.

The rearrangement joins TRBV6-1 to TRBJ1-1; D is perhaps TRBD1 (5 bases). This CDR3 spans 15 amino acids. The germline gives CDR1 MNHNS, CDR2 SASEGT. Trimming stripped 4 bases from V and 8 bases from J, with 20 bases between. CDR3 sequence: CASSGQRVQGTEAFF. The CDR3 coding sequence is TGTGCCAGCAGTGGTCAACGGGTCCAGGGAACCGAAGCTTTCTTT.

This chain joins TRBV21-1 and TRBJ1-6; the table's D call TRBD1 went unverified against the DNA. TRBV21-1 is a pseudogene locus. The CDR3 runs 19 residues. CDR3 DNA sequence: TGTGCCAGCAGCAGAACCGGGACATCGTTAATTCCCGGAAATTCACCCCTCCACTTT. Translated, it gives CASSRTGTSLIPGNSPLHF.

The rearrangement links TRBV7-9 to TRBJ2-1, with D possibly TRBD2 on 7 matching bases. Trimming shortened V by 3 bases and J by 8 bases, and 11 bases separated the two germline ends. In germline, CDR1 is SEHNR, CDR2 FQNEAQ (reference sequence). The CDR3 has 13 amino acids. In nucleotides, the CDR3 is TGTGCCAGCAGCTTCGGAGGGGGGGATGAGCAGTTCTTC. It translates to CASSFGGGDEQFF.

This clone showed up just once. The chain employs TRBV6-1 and TRBJ2-7; 10 bases fit TRBD1. The V and J ends lost 4 bases and 2 bases, in that order; junction bases with no gene match: 5. The CDR3 spans 15 residues. Per germline, CDR1 MNHNS and CDR2 SASEGT. Here the CDR3 reads CASSGPGTGAYEQYF. As DNA, the CDR3 is TGTGCCAGCAGTGGCCCCGGGACAGGGGCCTACGAGCAGTACTTC.

This clone showed up just a few times. This chain connects TRBV4-2 to TRBJ2-1, with TRBD2 matching 8 bases. Looked up from germline, CDR1 is LGHNA and CDR2 is YNFKEQ. The CDR3 covers 15 residues. Unmatched junction bases numbered 10, after V lost 0 bases and J lost 12 bases. In DNA form, the CDR3 reads TGTGCCAGCAGCCAAGAACCAGGGGTAGCGGGGAGGCAGTTCTTC. Encoded protein: CASSQEPGVAGRQFF.

The chain joins TRBV6-5 to TRBJ2-7; no definite D call. In germline, CDR1 is MNHEY, CDR2 SVGAGI. This CDR3 spans 15 amino acids. Trimming cost V 6 bases and J 1 base, with 16 bases left between them. CDR3 sequence reads: CASRPPSVPSYEQYF. The CDR3 nucleotides read TGTGCCAGCAGGCCACCCTCGGTCCCATCCTACGAGCAGTACTTC.

V usage is TRBV2 and J usage is TRBJ2-1; 8 bases align to TRBD1. Germline-derived CDR1 and CDR2 are SNHLY and FYNNEI. With V trimmed by 8 bases and J by 8 bases, 11 bases remained unmatched. The CDR3 spans 14 residues. The CDR3 reads CASDETGVVYEQFF. Written as DNA, the CDR3 is TGTGCCAGCGACGAGACAGGGGTTGTCTATGAGCAGTTCTTC.

The table lists this clone with a few counts. CDR3 residues: CSTRLAGTGELFF. Here the CDR3 DNA reads TGCAGCACCAGACTAGCGGGCACCGGGGAGCTGTTTTTT. This chain connects TRBV29-1 to TRBJ2-2; 10 bases are a match to TRBD2. CDR1 and CDR2 from the germline V gene are SQVTM and ANQGSEA. V lost 8 bases, J lost 4 bases, and 4 bases stayed unmatched. This CDR3 contains 13 residues.

The chain is built from TRBV30 and TRBJ1-5, with a tentative D call TRBD1 (6 bases). Germline V lookup: CDR1 GTSNPN, CDR2 SVGIG (reference sequence). The CDR3 totals 15 residues. Trimming took off 0 bases at V and 5 bases at J, with 14 bases between the two ends. The CDR3 coding sequence is TGTGCCTGGAGTGTAAGGCCAGACAGGCATCAGCCCCAGCATTTT. Translated, it gives CAWSVRPDRHQPQHF.

This chain uses TRBV7-8 with TRBJ2-1, with 15 bases aligning to TRBD2. The V and J ends lost 5 bases and 4 bases, in that order; junction bases with no gene match: 9. The CDR3 is 18 amino acids. The V gene's germline CDR1 is SGHVS and CDR2 FQNEAQ. The chain's CDR3 is CASSPGLAGGLLYNEQFF. CDR3 bases: TGTGCCAGCAGCCCTGGACTAGCGGGGGGGCTTCTTTACAATGAGCAGTTCTTC.

J is TRBJ1-2 and V is TRBV2; maybe TRBD1 (6 bases). Trimming left V 11 bases short and J 4 bases short, with 14 bases between. From germline, CDR1 is SNHLY and CDR2 FYNNEI. The CDR3 has 12 amino acids. The CDR3 DNA follows: TGTGCCGAAGATGGGACAAGCTATGGCTACACCTTC. It codes for CAEDGTSYGYTF.

This clone was detected only once. The rearrangement joins TRBV5-4 to TRBJ2-7; 10 bases match TRBD1. Germline V CDR1 and CDR2: SGHNT, YYREEE (reference sequence). J gave up 3 bases and V 4 bases, and 4 bases lay outside the gene matches. CDR3 length: 14 amino acids. Here the CDR3 DNA reads TGTGCCAGCAGCCCTGGACAGGGGGTCTACGAGCAGTACTTC. Its protein is CASSPGQGVYEQYF.

The chain combines TRBV7-6 with TRBJ2-5; the match to TRBD2 covers 9 bases. The germline CDR1 and CDR2 sequences are SGHVS and FNYEAQ. The CDR3 covers 15 residues. The ends lost 5 bases at V and 5 bases at J; junction bases unmatched: 9. CDR3 sequence: CASSAYSGGSETQYF. The CDR3 DNA sequence: TGTGCCAGCAGCGCATACAGCGGGGGGTCTGAGACCCAGTACTTC.

The chain is built from TRBV6-5 and TRBJ1-1; 11 bases agree with TRBD1. The CDR3 contains 15 residues. The V and J ends lost 4 bases and 4 bases, in that order; junction bases with no gene match: 5. Germline assignment: CDR1 MNHEY and CDR2 SVGAGI. CDR3 sequence reads: CASSSSGTGGTEAFF. CDR3 DNA sequence: TGTGCCAGCAGTTCATCCGGGACAGGGGGCACTGAAGCTTTCTTT.

This sequence joins TRBV6-1 and TRBJ2-5, with TRBD2 as a possible D gene (5 bases). Germline CDR1 reads MNHNS; CDR2 reads SASEGT. The CDR3 is 11 residues long. V dropped 1 base and J dropped 9 bases, with 6 bases sitting between them. DNA of the CDR3: TGTGCCAGCAGTGAAGTCGGGGCCCAGTACTTC. It specifies CASSEVGAQYF.

This chain links TRBV11-2 with TRBJ2-5, with TRBD2 matching 7 bases. CDR1 is SGHAT and CDR2 is FQNNGV in the germline V gene. V was pared by 7 bases and J by 3 bases, with 11 bases of the junction left unmatched. This CDR3 spans 15 amino acids. The CDR3 spells CASTDFERGEETQYF. The DNA of the CDR3 is TGTGCCAGCACCGACTTTGAACGGGGGGAAGAGACCCAGTACTTC.

V usage is TRBV13 and J usage is TRBJ2-3, with D perhaps TRBD1 (5 bases). The germline V gene encodes CDR1 PRHDT and CDR2 FYEKMQ (reference sequence). V was shortened by 7 bases and J by 12 bases, with 14 bases between the two germline ends. This CDR3 spans 11 amino acids. CDR3 region: CASNYRGTQYF. CDR3 in DNA: TGTGCCAGCAACTATAGGGGTACTCAGTATTTT.

This clone was seen more than once but under ten times. The chain recombines TRBV5-6 with TRBJ1-2; 7 bases fit TRBD1. V shed 5 bases, J shed 8 bases, and the junction held 6 bases outside the gene matches. The germline V gene has CDR1 SGHDT and CDR2 YYEEEE. The CDR3 spans 12 residues. The CDR3 DNA reads as TGTGCCAGCAGTCTGGACAGGACGGGCTACACCTTC. Translating it yields CASSLDRTGYTF.

V usage is TRBV7-6 and J usage is TRBJ2-3, with 11 bases aligning to TRBD2. This CDR3 has 15 residues. Germline values: CDR1 SGHVS, CDR2 FNYEAQ. V trimming: 2 bases; J trimming: 6 bases; junction bases outside the gene matches: 4. The CDR3 region is CASSLIAGGRDTQYF. Here the CDR3 DNA reads TGTGCCAGCAGCTTAATAGCGGGGGGGCGGGATACGCAGTATTTT.

This clone was detected only once. The chain employs TRBV13 and TRBJ2-1, with 11 bases matching TRBD2. The CDR3 extends over 20 amino acids. V gave up 1 base and J gave up 3 bases; unmatched junction bases: 14. Germline V gene sequence: CDR1 PRHDT, CDR2 FYEKMQ (reference sequence). The CDR3 here is CASSLAGASGGRLVYNEQFF. In DNA, the CDR3 is TGTGCCAGCAGCTTAGCTGGGGCTAGCGGGGGGAGATTAGTCTACAATGAGCAGTTCTTC.

This chain connects TRBV6-1 to TRBJ1-3; no definite D call. This CDR3 is 15 amino acids long. V was shortened by 8 bases and J by 4 bases, with 18 bases between the two germline ends. Germline lookup yields CDR1 MNHNS and CDR2 SASEGT. CDR3 loop: CASAVDVARGNTIYF. The CDR3 DNA is TGTGCCAGCGCGGTTGATGTAGCCCGGGGAAACACCATATATTTT.

The chain uses TRBV9 and TRBJ1-1; no clear D. The CDR3 covers 15 residues. From germline, CDR1 is SGDLS and CDR2 YYNGEE. The V gene lost 3 bases and the J gene lost 0 bases, with 12 bases spanning the gap. The CDR3 spells CASSASRSMNTEAFF. CDR3 in DNA: TGTGCCAGCAGCGCCTCGCGATCAATGAACACTGAAGCTTTCTTT.

This clone was detected a few times. The chain has TRBV6-5 and TRBJ1-1; no reliable D call. CDR3 length: 14 amino acids. Germline V lookup: CDR1 MNHEY, CDR2 SVGAGI. With 0 bases removed from V and 2 bases from J, the gap between germline ends came to 7 bases. This chain's CDR3 is CASSYSASNTEAFF. CDR3 sequence (DNA): TGTGCCAGCAGTTACTCGGCCTCCAACACTGAAGCTTTCTTT.

The chain carries TRBV27 and TRBJ1-1; 9 positions agree with TRBD1. Germline CDR1 MNHEY, CDR2 SMNVEV (reference sequence). This CDR3 contains 15 residues. The junction had 13 bases not matched to a gene; V was cut back by 9 bases and J by 5 bases. The CDR3 DNA follows: TGTGCCAGTATACAGGGGGCATCAAGTAGGACTGAAGCTTTCTTT. Translation: CASIQGASSRTEAFF.

This rearrangement joins TRBV6-4 to TRBJ2-1; TRBD1 matches 8 bases. V lost 4 bases, J lost 2 bases, and 7 bases stayed unmatched. Germline CDR1 reads MRHNA; CDR2 reads SNTAGT. CDR3 length equals 16 residues. The CDR3 DNA reads TGTGCCAGCAGTGGACAGGGGTGGGCTACCTACAATGAGCAGTTCTTC. Translation: CASSGQGWATYNEQFF.